This T cell receptor (beta chain) is drawn from a study of T cells in Graves' hyperthyroidism and ophthalmopathy. Across the whole study: Sampling of peripheral blood happened at initial diagnosis, prior to any treatment.

This clonotype was detected only a few times. Its antigen is unidentified. One end of the junction fails to match germline, which may point to a read error. The CDR3 runs 14 residues. Per germline, CDR1 MNHEY and CDR2 SVGEGT. General study findings and limits: Appearing also in blood were most of the thyroid clonotypes expanded above 0.001.

TCR beta CDR3 region amplification was performed from RNA transcripts. The HTBI set primed first-round TCR CDR3 RT-PCR. One entry per CDR3 protein results from TCRdb running MiXCR on the multiplex PCR reads. The repertoire holds hundreds of thousands of distinct CDR3 sequences, with about 15% as singletons. This TCR was sampled from a woman in her thirties or forties with Graves' ophthalmopathy. The sequencing sample was made of blood. V usage is TRBV6-2 or TRBV6-3 and J usage is TRBJ2-7; unclear D gene. As DNA, the CDR3 is TGTGCCAGCAGTTACTCGTCTGATTCCTCCGAGCAGTACTTC. This gives the protein CASSYSSDSSEQYF.